Included here is one T cell receptor beta chain sequence, with context. Sequencing was performed with immunoSEQ multiplex PCR; in TCRdb, only in-frame clones are kept and a portion is missing. Of a few hundred thousand clones in the sample, around nine tenths were seen once. Those designated as exposed participants met a COVID-19 case within 2 weeks before study entry. Germline loops: CDR1 MNHEY, CDR2 SMNVEV (reference sequence). This CDR3 has 13 amino acids. V shed 7 bases and J shed 1 base, with 5 bases lying between them. The sample is drawn from a study of blood T cell repertoires in COVID-19. Sequencing was carried out using PBMCs or T cells enriched from blood (not recorded which). The chain recombines TRBV27 with TRBJ2-6; D is ambiguous. The origin of this receptor is a woman aged 30 to 39 who had been exposed to COVID-19. The DNA of the CDR3 is TGTGCCAGCAATCCGTCTGGGGCCAACGTCCTGACTTTC. Translation: CASNPSGANVLTF.